The T cell receptor beta chain described here comes from a study of CD8 T cells in Susac syndrome. Study observations and caveats: Where Susac syndrome CD4+ T cell repertoires were concerned, no clonal expansion was evident.

Worth noting for this clonotype: Its antigen is unknown.

RNA amounts of about 0.5 to 1 ug underwent reverse transcription with random hexamers. A single record per CDR3 protein comes from TCRdb applying MiXCR to the immunoSEQ multiplex PCR reads. The profile shows about 120,000 distinct CDR3 sequences, over 95% of them singletons. Sequencing of TCR beta, carried out with a high-throughput approach, was applied to CD8+ and CD4+ T cells from the blood. Isolation of CD8+ and CD4+ T cells was performed negatively, whereas enrichment of TEMRA cells was done by FACS. V gave up 3 bases and J gave up 3 bases; unmatched junction bases: 11. This CDR3 comprises 15 residues. Germline CDR1 DFQATT, CDR2 SNEGSKA (reference sequence).

The sequence came from a human donor with Susac syndrome. V and J are TRBV20-1 and TRBJ2-7, with 7 nucleotides matching TRBD1. Sequencing input: CD4+ T cells from PBMCs. CDR3 sequence: CSARGPTGRNYEQYF. In nucleotides, the CDR3 is TGCAGTGCTAGGGGGCCGACAGGGCGCAACTACGAGCAGTACTTC.